This is a list of T cell receptor beta chains from one sample in a study of graft-versus-host responses after intestinal transplantation. Clones were read by immunoSEQ multiplex PCR, and TCRdb kept only the in-frame ones, dropping some. The data show about 120,000 clones, 95% seen once. These TCRs' antigens remain unknown. The material sequenced was unstimulated CD8+ T cells sorted from spleen or lymph node cells, taken before intestinal transplant. The origin of the receptors is a human donor who received an intestinal transplant. CDR3s leave out the opening cysteine and the closing phenylalanine or tryptophan.

V gene	J gene	CDR3 protein
TRBV5-4	TRBJ1-1	AITLGGASGAF
TRBV28	TRBJ2-4	ASSLEGQGLAKNIQY
TRBV28	TRBJ1-6	ASSLHPTGDNSPLH
TRBV28	TRBJ2-1	ATLPRTSVDEQF
TRBV28	TRBJ2-7	ASSPPPTGSSYEQY
TRBV27	TRBJ2-4	AKDLAGQNIQY
TRBV9	TRBJ2-1	ASTRGGGRRVNEQF
TRBV5-1	TRBJ2-1	ASTIRTGLNEQF
TRBV19	TRBJ2-7	ASSIRTSGATEQY
TRBV5-1	TRBJ1-1	ASSLVRTGGRTEAF
TRBV6-1	TRBJ2-1	ASSERTGSSYNEQF
TRBV19	TRBJ2-7	ASSAISGSGYEQY